These 32 T cell receptor beta chains share one sample of origin, sequenced in a study of identifying expanded T cells in peripheral blood (dated by TCRdb to between 2017 and 2020). Library generation was performed with the immunoSEQ multiplex PCR assay. In TCRdb, the immuneACCESS table is reduced to in-frame sequences with V and J assigned. These tables do not hold every clone; where another copy was compared, an unresolved V gene accounts for under half, and the others remain unexplained. This sample holds roughly 78,000 clones; roughly 90% were observed only once. More than 2.5% of the sample goes to the ten largest clones. The sample was blood. All receptors come from a person aged 18 to 70 in good health.

The chain carries TRBV6-1 and TRBJ2-2, with TRBD1 as a possible D gene (5 bases). The CDR3 contains 14 residues. Germline V CDR1 and CDR2: MNHNS, SASEGT. This chain's CDR3 is CASATGPNTGELFF. Written as DNA, the CDR3 is TGTGCATCCGCCACAGGCCCGAACACCGGGGAGCTGTTTTTT.

J is TRBJ2-2 and V is TRBV11-3; 9 positions match TRBD1. The CDR3 spans 17 residues. Germline CDR1 reads SGHNT; CDR2 reads YENEEA. Trimming cost V 5 bases and J 1 base; bases outside gene matches: 8. CDR3 DNA: TGTGCCAGCAGCCTTCGGCCGGGACAGGGGAACACCGGGGAGCTGTTTTTT. Protein sequence: CASSLRPGQGNTGELFF.

This chain joins TRBV2 and TRBJ2-3; 7 nucleotides agree with TRBD1. Losses at the gene ends were 4 bases for V and 3 bases for J; bases not matched to a gene: 7. Germline loops: CDR1 SNHLY, CDR2 FYNNEI. CDR3 size: 15 residues. The DNA for the CDR3 is TGTGCCAGCAGTGGACGGACAGGCGGGACAGATACGCAGTATTTT. Translated, it gives CASSGRTGGTDTQYF. The full variable domain, rest sourced from reference TRBV2 and TRBJ2-3, is EPEVTQTPSHQVTQMGQEVILRCVPISNHLYFYWYRQILGQKVEFLVSFYNNEISEKSEIFDDQFSVERPDGSNFTLKIRSTKLEDSAMYFCASSGRTGGTDTQYFGPGTRLTVL.

V gene TRBV2 combines with J gene TRBJ2-1; no firm D call. The germline CDR1 and CDR2 sequences are SNHLY and FYNNEI. Deletions cut 1 base from V and 2 bases from J, with 9 bases between. This CDR3 has 15 residues. CDR3 in DNA: TGTGCCAGCAGTGAAGGGGCCAACACCTACAATGAGCAGTTCTTC. Translation gives CASSEGANTYNEQFF.

The chain employs TRBV28 and TRBJ1-5; a weak D match, TRBD1 (5 bases). Trimming pared 5 bases from V and 2 bases from J, leaving 13 bases between. This CDR3 comprises 15 residues. Germline CDR1 reads MDHEN; CDR2 reads SYDVKM. CDR3 amino acids: CASSMSQGGNQPQHF. Written as DNA, the CDR3 is TGTGCCAGCAGTATGAGTCAGGGAGGCAATCAGCCCCAGCATTTT.

About this clone itself: Its ends do not fully match the called genes, so a read error is possible. The chain combines TRBV5-1 with TRBJ2-1; 7 bases line up with TRBD2. Germline lookup yields CDR1 SGHRS and CDR2 YFSETQ. The length of the CDR3 is 16 residues. CDR3 in amino acids: CASRPGRGSSHNEQFF. In nucleotides, the CDR3 is TGCGCCAGCAGACCGGGGCGGGGGAGCTCCCACAATGAGCAGTTCTTC.

The chain recombines TRBV30 with TRBJ2-2; possibly TRBD1 or TRBD2 for D (5 bases each). V was cut by 6 bases and J by 1 base, with 9 bases left in between. The CDR3 is 13 residues long. CDR1 is GTSNPN and CDR2 is SVGIG in the germline V gene (reference sequence). In DNA form, the CDR3 reads TGTGCCTGCAAGAGGGGGAACACCGGGGAGCTGTTTTTT. It specifies CACKRGNTGELFF.

The chain recombines TRBV28 with TRBJ2-7, with D maybe TRBD2 (5 bases). CDR1 MDHEN and CDR2 SYDVKM come from the germline V gene. Trimming removed 6 bases from V and 3 bases from J, with 12 bases in between. The CDR3 length is 13 residues. Here the CDR3 reads CASRSSGDYEQYF. DNA for the CDR3: TGTGCCAGCAGATCCTCCGGGGACTACGAGCAGTACTTC.

With respect to this clone: The junction shows a germline mismatch at one end, possibly a read error. The genes are TRBV7-7 and TRBJ2-1; 9 bases map to TRBD2. The CDR3 is made up of 15 amino acids. CDR1 SSHAT and CDR2 FNYEAQ come from the germline V gene (reference sequence). The CDR3 nucleotides read TGTGCTAGCAGCTTAGGGCGGGGGGGCTTCAATGAGCAGTTCTTC. Translated: CASSLGRGGFNEQFF.

CDR3 nucleotides: TGTGCCAGCACCCACGAGACCGTTCTTTATGGCTACACCTTC. The encoded protein is CASTHETVLYGYTF. The genes are TRBV5-4 and TRBJ1-2; D is unresolved. This CDR3 spans 14 amino acids. Trimming left V 6 bases short and J 5 bases short, with 17 bases between. Germline lookup yields CDR1 SGHNT and CDR2 YYREEE (reference sequence).

The chain is built from TRBV4-3 and TRBJ1-1, with no clear D. CDR3 size: 14 residues. V gave up 3 bases and J gave up 1 base, with 9 bases separating them. Germline assignment: CDR1 LGHNA and CDR2 YSLEER. The CDR3 loop reads CASSQNTENTEAFF. In nucleotides, the CDR3 is TGCGCCAGCAGCCAGAACACAGAGAACACTGAAGCTTTCTTT.

The CDR3 coding sequence is TGTGCCAGCAGTGAATGGGCAGGGAACAATGAGCAGTTCTTC. It yields the protein CASSEWAGNNEQFF. The V gene is TRBV25-1, the J gene TRBJ2-1; possible D gene TRBD1, 5 bases. The germline V gene has CDR1 MGHDK and CDR2 SYGVNS. The germline V and J ends were trimmed by 1 base and 5 bases, with 9 bases remaining between them. The CDR3 consists of 14 residues.

J is TRBJ1-1 and V is TRBV19, with D possibly matching TRBD1 (5 bases). The germline V gene encodes CDR1 LNHDA and CDR2 SQIVND (reference sequence). The V and J ends lost 6 bases and 11 bases respectively, with 19 bases between them. The CDR3 has 13 amino acids. CDR3 bases: TGTGCCAGTAGCCCTGTGGCGGGACCTTGGGCTTTCTTT. It yields the protein CASSPVAGPWAFF.

This chain uses TRBV5-1 with TRBJ2-7; 7 bases are shared with TRBD1. Unmatched junction bases numbered 8, after V lost 5 bases and J lost 3 bases. CDR3 size: 14 residues. The germline CDR1 and CDR2 sequences are SGHRS and YFSETQ. The DNA for the CDR3 is TGCGCCAGCAGGGAAACCGGGACAGACTACGAGCAGTACTTC. Protein product: CASRETGTDYEQYF.

This clone has a single count. The rearrangement joins TRBV5-1 to TRBJ1-2; 8 bases line up with TRBD1. From germline, CDR1 is SGHRS and CDR2 YFSETQ. The trim removed 1 base at V and 4 bases at J, leaving 6 bases unmatched. The CDR3 consists of 15 residues. CDR3: CASSLSDRVAYGYTF. CDR3 nucleotides: TGCGCCAGCAGCTTGTCGGACAGGGTTGCCTATGGCTACACCTTC.

This chain connects TRBV18 to TRBJ2-3; D not certain. The CDR3 is 12 residues long. The germline V and J ends were trimmed by 6 bases and 2 bases, with 6 bases remaining between them. Germline CDR1 KGHSH, CDR2 LQKENI. DNA for the CDR3: TGTGCCAGCTCTCGCCTCACAGATACGCAGTATTTT. It codes for CASSRLTDTQYF.

The chain combines TRBV6-5 with TRBJ1-2; D is perhaps TRBD1 (5 bases). The ends were cut back, 6 bases at V and 4 bases at J, with 15 bases in the middle. The germline CDR1 and CDR2 sequences are MNHEY and SVGAGI. The CDR3 spans 14 residues. This chain's CDR3 is CASRPTGGSYGYTF. In DNA form, the CDR3 reads TGTGCCAGCAGACCAACCGGGGGGAGCTATGGCTACACCTTC.

The rearrangement joins TRBV27 to TRBJ1-1; 7 nucleotides line up with TRBD1. CDR1 and CDR2 (germline): MNHEY, SMNVEV (reference sequence). J was trimmed by 4 bases and V by 4 bases; bases with no gene match: 9. The CDR3 is made up of 15 amino acids. The CDR3 protein is CASSSGGRGSTEAFF. The CDR3, as DNA: TGTGCCAGCAGTTCAGGGGGGCGAGGGTCCACTGAAGCTTTCTTT.

As to this clone: One junction end does not reproduce the germline sequence, and a read error may be involved. V is TRBV28 and J is TRBJ2-1; 10 nucleotides align to TRBD1. Per germline, CDR1 MDHEN and CDR2 SYDVKM. The CDR3 totals 14 residues. The CDR3 reads CASSTGGTGENKVF. CDR3 nucleotides: TGTGCCAGCAGTACAGGCGGGACAGGGGAAAACAAGGTCTTC.

The V gene is TRBV5-8, the J gene TRBJ1-4, with D possibly being TRBD1 (6 bases). Trimming shortened V by 7 bases and J by 6 bases, and 13 bases separated the two germline ends. This CDR3 has 13 amino acids. The V gene's germline CDR1 is SGHTS and CDR2 YDEGEE. DNA for the CDR3: TGTGCCAGCGGTCGAGGGGGGGATGAAAAACTGTTTTTT. Translation gives CASGRGGDEKLFF.

This clone was seen a single time. This chain connects TRBV11-2 to TRBJ1-4, with TRBD1 identical over 10 bases. The CDR3 is made up of 14 amino acids. V was pared by 7 bases and J by 7 bases, with 6 bases of the junction left unmatched. Germline CDR1 is SGHAT and CDR2 is FQNNGV. The CDR3 loop reads CASTRGQGSEKLFF. DNA for the CDR3: TGTGCCAGCACCCGGGGACAGGGGAGTGAAAAACTGTTTTTT.

The chain employs TRBV6-6 and TRBJ1-5; 7 nucleotides match TRBD1. CDR3 length: 16 residues. V lost 2 bases, J lost 5 bases, and 9 bases stayed unmatched. CDR1 is MNHNY, CDR2 SVGAGI, per germline (reference sequence). The CDR3 sequence is CASSYGTGVWYQPQHF. CDR3 in DNA: TGTGCCAGCAGTTACGGAACAGGGGTTTGGTATCAGCCCCAGCATTTT.

This rearrangement joins TRBV7-9 to TRBJ2-7, with 9 bases lining up with TRBD1. CDR3 size: 15 residues. After removal of 4 bases from V and 5 bases from J, the junction contained 9 bases not matched to a gene. Germline values: CDR1 SEHNR, CDR2 FQNEAQ (reference sequence). Here the CDR3 DNA reads TGTGCCAGCAGCTCCACCGACAGGGGGACTAACGAGCAGTACTTC. This sequence encodes CASSSTDRGTNEQYF.

This clone has just one count. This sequence joins TRBV27 and TRBJ1-4, with 10 bases matching TRBD1. Per the germline V gene, CDR1 is MNHEY and CDR2 is SMNVEV (reference sequence). V lost 1 base, J lost 8 bases, and 7 bases stayed unmatched. The CDR3 consists of 16 residues. CDR3 sequence: CASSLFKTGGKEKLFF. The DNA of the CDR3 is TGTGCCAGCAGTTTATTTAAGACAGGGGGCAAAGAAAAACTGTTTTTT.

The V gene is TRBV30, the J gene TRBJ1-2, with TRBD1 identical over 7 bases. The length of the CDR3 is 14 residues. Germline assignment: CDR1 GTSNPN and CDR2 SVGIG (reference sequence). V dropped 3 bases and J dropped 3; count of bases not matched to a gene: 7. CDR3 nucleotide sequence: TGTGCCTGGAGCGCTCCCGACAGGGACTATGGCTACACCTTC. Translated, it gives CAWSAPDRDYGYTF.

A note on this clone: One junction end disagrees with the germline gene, perhaps due to a read error. V is TRBV30 and J is TRBJ1-4; maybe TRBD1 (6 bases). Germline V gene lookup returns CDR1 GTSNPN and CDR2 SVGIG (reference sequence). The CDR3 spans 11 residues. CDR3 DNA: TGTGCCTGGGGAGGGGGTGAAGAACTGTTTTTT. Amino acids: CAWGGGEELFF.

In regard to this clone: A read error may produce the germline difference seen at one junction end. The CDR3 DNA sequence: TGTGCCAGCAGTTTAGGCAGGGTGGACACTGAAGCTTTCTTT. Protein sequence: CASSLGRVDTEAFF. The chain links TRBV11-2 to TRBJ1-1; weak D call: TRBD1 (5 bases). Germline CDR1 SGHAT, CDR2 FQNNGV. The CDR3 totals 14 residues.

This clone showed up just a few times. The rearrangement uses TRBV18 and TRBJ2-4; D ambiguous. The germline V gene encodes CDR1 KGHSH and CDR2 LQKENI. This CDR3 has 13 residues. Trimming stripped 3 bases from V and 9 bases from J, with 12 bases between. CDR3 coding DNA: TGTGCCAGCTCACCTACAGCCTTGGGCATTCAGTACTTC. Translated: CASSPTALGIQYF.

The count of this clone is one. The chain carries TRBV28 and TRBJ1-1; no reliable D call. Germline values: CDR1 MDHEN, CDR2 SYDVKM. This CDR3 is built from 14 residues. V lost 5 bases, J lost 1 base, and 11 bases lay in between. The CDR3 nucleotides read TGTGCCAGCAGTGGTCGCCTCGGGAACACTGAAGCTTTCTTT. The encoded protein is CASSGRLGNTEAFF. Full variable domain (remainder filled in from reference TRBV28 and TRBJ1-1): DVKVTQSSRYLVKRTGEKVFLECVQDMDHENMFWYRQDPGLGLRLIYFSYDVKMKEKGDIPEGYSVSREKKERFSLILESASTNQTSMYLCASSGRLGNTEAFFGQGTRLTVV.

The chain uses TRBV6-5 and TRBJ1-2; D is possibly TRBD1 (6 bases). Germline V lookup: CDR1 MNHEY, CDR2 SVGAGI. The ends were cut back, 7 bases at V and 5 bases at J, with 17 bases in the middle. CDR3 length equals 14 residues. The CDR3 region is CASTSGHREYGYTF. DNA of the CDR3: TGTGCCAGCACCTCGGGGCACAGGGAATATGGCTACACCTTC.

This clone was detected once. The chain has TRBV10-1 and TRBJ1-1; 7 bases fit TRBD1. The germline gives CDR1 WNHNN, CDR2 SYGVQD (reference sequence). The V gene end was trimmed by 4 bases and the J gene end by 3 bases; junction bases not matched to a gene: 8. CDR3 length: 15 amino acids. CDR3 protein: CASSGRQGLDTEAFF. The DNA of the CDR3 is TGCGCCAGCAGTGGCAGACAGGGCTTGGACACTGAAGCTTTCTTT.

This chain uses TRBV4-1 with TRBJ1-6; D call uncertain. CDR1 is MGHRA, CDR2 YSYEKL, per germline. The CDR3 extends over 15 amino acids. Trimming stripped 1 base from V and 4 bases from J, with 8 bases between. The CDR3 reads CASSQGAGYNSPLHF. CDR3 coding DNA: TGCGCCAGCAGCCAAGGGGCCGGTTATAATTCACCCCTCCACTTT.